Following are 15 T cell receptor beta chains from one sample sequenced in a study of T cell responses to AZD1222 COVID-19 vaccine. Sequencing used immunoSEQ multiplex PCR; TCRdb keeps in-frame clones, though not all of them. The sample carries about 190,000 clones, roughly 88% recorded once. Source: peripheral blood, taken on day 0 of AZD1222 vaccination. The receptor source for this set is an adult in good health.

This rearrangement joins TRBV2 to TRBJ2-1, with D perhaps TRBD1 or TRBD2 (5 bases each). Germline lookup yields CDR1 SNHLY and CDR2 FYNNEI. The CDR3 is made up of 14 amino acids. Trimming cost V 6 bases and J 5 bases, with 14 bases left between them. The CDR3: CASSQSGGDNEQFF. The CDR3 nucleotides are TGTGCCAGCAGCCAATCTGGGGGAGACAATGAGCAGTTCTTC.

This chain links TRBV2 with TRBJ2-7; 10 nucleotides line up with TRBD1. V gave up 2 bases and J gave up 6 bases; unmatched junction bases: 7. The CDR3 covers 15 residues. Germline-derived CDR1 and CDR2 are SNHLY and FYNNEI. DNA for the CDR3: TGTGCCAGCAGTGAACGGGACAGGGGAAAGAGCGAGCAGTACTTC. Translated: CASSERDRGKSEQYF.

The V call is TRBV7-2, the J call TRBJ1-5; D unresolved. CDR3 size: 12 residues. CDR1 is SGHTA and CDR2 is FQGNSA in the germline V gene. V lost 6 bases and J 8 bases, leaving 11 bases between the germline ends. CDR3 bases: TGTGCCAGCAGTGGGTTTTCGGAGCCCCAGCATTTT. Translated, it gives CASSGFSEPQHF.

The chain recombines TRBV4-2 with TRBJ2-2; D possibly corresponds to TRBD1 (5 bases). Trimming removed 2 bases at V and 1 base at J, with 8 bases between. CDR1 is LGHNA, CDR2 YNFKEQ, per germline. The CDR3 is 15 amino acids. CDR3 sequence (DNA): TGTGCCAGCAGCCAATACGACAGGAACACCGGGGAGCTGTTTTTT. It is translated as CASSQYDRNTGELFF.

The chain is built from TRBV6-6 and TRBJ1-5; the D is unclear. V lost 4 bases and J 1 base, leaving 11 bases between the germline ends. CDR1 MNHNY and CDR2 SVGAGI come from the germline V gene (reference sequence). This CDR3 contains 15 residues. In DNA form, the CDR3 reads TGTGCCAGCAGTTCACACGACCGAAGCAATCAGCCCCAGCATTTT. Amino acid sequence: CASSSHDRSNQPQHF.

The gene calls are TRBV6-6 and TRBJ1-4; D unclear. This CDR3 region has 12 residues. V was clipped by 2 bases and J by 4 bases, with 2 bases between them. Germline loops: CDR1 MNHNY, CDR2 SVGAGI (reference sequence). CDR3 region: CASSYLNEKLFF. The CDR3 DNA follows: TGTGCCAGCAGTTACCTTAATGAAAAACTGTTTTTT.

The rearrangement joins TRBV9 to TRBJ2-5; D not certain. V shed 0 bases and J shed 6 bases, with 9 bases lying between them. CDR3 length: 13 residues. Germline CDR1 SGDLS, CDR2 YYNGEE. The CDR3 reads CASSVEGLKTQYF. Here the CDR3 DNA reads TGTGCCAGCAGCGTAGAAGGGTTAAAGACCCAGTACTTC.

The chain uses TRBV27 and TRBJ2-3; 11 bases map to TRBD2. Per germline, CDR1 MNHEY and CDR2 SMNVEV (reference sequence). J lost 6 bases, V lost 5 bases, and 7 bases had no gene match. There are 15 residues in the CDR3. The CDR3 here is CASSAGLADRDTQYF. In DNA form, the CDR3 reads TGTGCCAGCAGTGCGGGACTAGCGGACAGGGATACGCAGTATTTT.

The chain links TRBV2 to TRBJ1-5, with D tentatively TRBD1 (6 bases). The germline V gene has CDR1 SNHLY and CDR2 FYNNEI. V shed 8 bases and J shed 3 bases, with 17 bases lying between them. The CDR3 length is 15 residues. The CDR3 here is CASGRGQGYNQPQHF. CDR3 in DNA: TGTGCCAGCGGCCGTGGGCAGGGGTACAATCAGCCCCAGCATTTT.

The chain combines TRBV5-8 with TRBJ2-7; 7 bases fit TRBD2. Germline-derived CDR1 and CDR2 are SGHTS and YDEGEE. V dropped 4 bases and J dropped 5; count of bases not matched to a gene: 6. CDR3 size: 13 residues. As DNA, the CDR3 is TGTGCCAGCAGCGTCCGGGGGGTCGACGAGCAGTACTTC. It yields the protein CASSVRGVDEQYF.

The J gene is TRBJ1-3, the V gene TRBV2; 7 nucleotides agree with TRBD1. The V gene end was trimmed by 5 bases and the J gene end by 1 base; junction bases not matched to a gene: 5. The CDR3 sequence is 15 residues long. Per germline, CDR1 SNHLY and CDR2 FYNNEI. Here the CDR3 DNA reads TGTGCCAGCAGTTTTTACAGGGGTTCTGGAAACACCATATATTTT. Translating it yields CASSFYRGSGNTIYF. Drawing the rest from reference TRBV2 and TRBJ1-3, the complete variable domain is EPEVTQTPSHQVTQMGQEVILRCVPISNHLYFYWYRQILGQKVEFLVSFYNNEISEKSEIFDDQFSVERPDGSNFTLKIRSTKLEDSAMYFCASSFYRGSGNTIYFGEGSWLTVV.

J is TRBJ2-4 and V is TRBV5-6; tentative D call: TRBD1 (6 bases). V gave up 2 bases and J gave up 0 bases, with 9 bases separating them. The CDR3 contains 15 residues. Looked up from germline, CDR1 is SGHDT and CDR2 is YYEEEE. The CDR3 DNA follows: TGTGCCAGCAGCTTAGGGACACTAGCCAAAAACATTCAGTACTTC. Amino acid sequence: CASSLGTLAKNIQYF.

The chain links TRBV24-1 to TRBJ2-1, with 9 positions matching TRBD1. CDR3 length: 15 amino acids. Losses at the gene ends were 7 bases for V and 9 bases for J; bases not matched to a gene: 12. Germline V gene sequence: CDR1 KGHDR, CDR2 SFDVKD. Here the CDR3 reads CATRFRDRELGEQFF. CDR3 coding DNA: TGTGCCACCAGGTTTCGGGACAGGGAATTGGGTGAGCAGTTCTTC.

The chain has TRBV5-1 and TRBJ1-4; no clear D. Trimming took 0 bases from V and 6 from J, leaving 9 bases between them. The germline V gene encodes CDR1 SGHRS and CDR2 YFSETQ. This CDR3 is built from 14 residues. CDR3 loop: CASSLAEGDEKLFF. For the CDR3, the DNA is TGCGCCAGCAGCTTGGCCGAGGGAGATGAAAAACTGTTTTTT.

V gene TRBV7-9 combines with J gene TRBJ2-7; 8 bases are a match to TRBD1. After removal of 5 bases from V and 7 bases from J, the junction contained 13 bases not matched to a gene. Germline CDR1 is SEHNR and CDR2 is FQNEAQ (reference sequence). This CDR3 has 15 amino acids. The CDR3: CASSPTPDRVQEQYF. The CDR3 DNA sequence: TGTGCCAGCAGCCCCACCCCGGACAGGGTACAAGAGCAGTACTTC.